What follows are 18 T cell receptor beta chains derived from one specimen sequenced in a study of blood T cell repertoires in COVID-19. The method was immunoSEQ multiplex PCR; TCRdb's version includes in-frame clones alone and lacks a portion of them. The table includes a few hundred thousand clones, about 91% detected once. Sequences were obtained from peripheral blood. Receptor source: a woman between 40 and 55 years old who had recovered from COVID-19.

The gene calls are TRBV11-1 and TRBJ1-1, with no clear D. This CDR3 comprises 15 residues. V lost 3 bases and J 1 base, leaving 12 bases between the germline ends. Germline values: CDR1 SGHAT, CDR2 FQDESV (reference sequence). CDR3 protein: CASSFDPRGNTEAFF. The CDR3 region has the DNA TGTGCCAGCAGCTTTGACCCCCGCGGGAACACTGAAGCTTTCTTT. The full variable domain, rest sourced from reference TRBV11-1 and TRBJ1-1, is EAEVAQSPRYKITEKSQAVAFWCDPISGHATLYWYRQILGQGPELLVQFQDESVVDDSQLPKDRFSAERLKGVDSTLKIQPAELGDSAMYLCASSFDPRGNTEAFFGQGTRLTVV.

The V call is TRBV6-5, the J call TRBJ2-3, with D hard to call. The CDR3 is 14 amino acids. CDR1 and CDR2 from the germline V gene are MNHEY and SVGAGI. Trimming stripped 10 bases from V and 1 base from J, with 15 bases between. The CDR3 sequence: CANSIYPGTDTQYF. The CDR3 DNA sequence: TGTGCCAACTCGATCTACCCCGGCACAGATACGCAGTATTTT.

This chain uses TRBV9 with TRBJ2-1; TRBD1 matches at 11 bases. CDR3 length equals 16 residues. V dropped 4 bases and J dropped 7; count of bases not matched to a gene: 10. The germline CDR1 and CDR2 sequences are SGDLS and YYNGEE. CDR3 region: CASSPSGTGGYNEQFF. CDR3 DNA sequence: TGTGCCAGCAGCCCCTCCGGGACAGGGGGTTATAATGAGCAGTTCTTC.

This rearrangement joins TRBV30 to TRBJ2-1, with 10 bases that match TRBD2. In germline, CDR1 is GTSNPN, CDR2 SVGIG (reference sequence). The V and J ends lost 2 bases and 6 bases, in that order; junction bases with no gene match: 7. The CDR3 spans 15 residues. CDR3 sequence (DNA): TGTGCCTGGAGTAGGGCTAGCGGGAGTATCAATGAGCAGTTCTTC. This translates into CAWSRASGSINEQFF. The variable domain in full, completed from reference TRBV30 and TRBJ2-1, reads SQTIHQWPATLVQPVGSPLSLECTVEGTSNPNLYWYRQAAGRGLQLLFYSVGIGQISSEVPQNLSASRPQDRQFILSSKKLLLSDSGFYLCAWSRASGSINEQFFGPGTRLTVL.

The chain links TRBV7-3 to TRBJ2-2, with a possible D match to TRBD1 (6 bases). CDR1 SGHTA and CDR2 FQGTGA come from the germline V gene. Trimming took off 2 bases at V and 4 bases at J, with 11 bases between the two ends. This CDR3 region has 15 residues. CDR3 amino acids: CASSLGGRGTGELFF. CDR3 in DNA: TGTGCCAGCAGCTTAGGGGGCCGGGGCACCGGGGAGCTGTTTTTT.

This chain uses TRBV7-2 with TRBJ2-5; a possible D gene is TRBD2 (5 bases). The CDR3 runs to 15 residues. Germline CDR1 and CDR2: SGHTA and FQGNSA. Trimming cost V 1 base and J 4 bases, with 13 bases left between them. For the CDR3, the DNA is TGTGCCAGCAGCTTAGTTCGGTTGGCGGGAGAGACCCAGTACTTC. It translates to CASSLVRLAGETQYF. Based on the CDR3 plus reference TRBV7-2 and TRBJ2-5, the full variable domain is GAGVSQSPSNKVTEKGKDVELRCDPISGHTALYWYRQSLGQGLEFLIYFQGNSAPDKSGLPSDRFSAERTGGSVSTLTIQRTQQEDSAVYLCASSLVRLAGETQYFGPGTRLLVL.

V gene TRBV6-4 combines with J gene TRBJ2-2; 9 positions match TRBD2. This CDR3 has 17 residues. Germline CDR1 reads MRHNA; CDR2 reads SNTAGT. Trimming cost V 3 bases and J 3 bases; bases outside gene matches: 8. The CDR3 sequence is CASSDARGGRDTGELFF. In DNA, the CDR3 is TGTGCCAGCAGTGATGCGCGGGGGGGCCGTGACACCGGGGAGCTGTTTTTT.

This clone was seen more than once but under ten times. The chain combines TRBV7-7 with TRBJ1-5, with TRBD1 identical over 8 bases. Germline CDR1 and CDR2: SSHAT and FNYEAQ (reference sequence). V trimming: 3 bases; J trimming: 3 bases; junction bases outside the gene matches: 4. The CDR3 spans 15 residues. CDR3 DNA sequence: TGTGCCAGCAGCTTGGACAGGGATGTCAATCAGCCCCAGCATTTT. Translated, it gives CASSLDRDVNQPQHF.

This clone was detected only once. The V call is TRBV28, the J call TRBJ1-5; a weak D match, TRBD1 (6 bases). V lost 2 bases, J lost 6 bases, and 8 bases lay in between. This CDR3 contains 13 residues. The germline V gene has CDR1 MDHEN and CDR2 SYDVKM. The CDR3 nucleotides read TGTGCCAGCAGTTTACTAGGGGGTCAGCCCCAGCATTTT. It specifies CASSLLGGQPQHF.

This sequence joins TRBV4-2 and TRBJ2-1, with 14 bases lining up with TRBD2. V gave up 4 bases and J gave up 15 bases; unmatched junction bases: 11. The germline gives CDR1 LGHNA, CDR2 YNFKEQ. This CDR3 is built from 15 residues. The CDR3 is CASSLGLAGGLDAFF. The DNA of the CDR3 is TGTGCCAGCAGCCTAGGACTAGCGGGAGGCCTAGACGCGTTCTTC.

This chain connects TRBV19 to TRBJ2-7; 7 bases align to TRBD2. This CDR3 is built from 14 residues. CDR1 LNHDA and CDR2 SQIVND come from the germline V gene (reference sequence). The ends lost 3 bases at V and 5 bases at J; junction bases unmatched: 7. In nucleotides, the CDR3 is TGTGCCAGTAGTATCCGTCGGGGGGTGAACGAGCAGTACTTC. This codes for CASSIRRGVNEQYF.

The chain has TRBV10-3 and TRBJ2-1; TRBD1 agrees at 8 bases. The length of the CDR3 is 14 residues. Germline CDR1 and CDR2: ENHRY and SYGVKD. Trimming at V came to 6 bases and at J to 0 bases, leaving 1 base not matched to a gene. The CDR3 spells CAIRQGGSYNEQFF. CDR3 bases: TGTGCCATCAGACAGGGGGGCTCCTACAATGAGCAGTTCTTC.

The chain employs TRBV5-6 and TRBJ1-2; D is unresolved. CDR3 size: 14 residues. The germline V gene encodes CDR1 SGHDT and CDR2 YYEEEE. The V end was cut by 3 bases, the J end by 7 bases, with 16 bases between. CDR3 coding DNA: TGTGCCAGCAGCTCCTCCGTGGACTCCGTTGGCTACACCTTC. As protein: CASSSSVDSVGYTF.

The chain has TRBV27 and TRBJ2-1; D possibly corresponds to TRBD1 (5 bases). The germline gives CDR1 MNHEY, CDR2 SMNVEV (reference sequence). The length of the CDR3 is 13 residues. V dropped 5 bases and J dropped 4 bases, with 9 bases sitting between them. The CDR3 reads CASSETGYNEQFF. CDR3 nucleotide sequence: TGTGCCAGCAGTGAAACAGGATACAATGAGCAGTTCTTC.

The gene calls are TRBV24-1 and TRBJ1-3, with D possibly matching TRBD1 (5 bases). This CDR3 has 13 residues. Germline V gives CDR1 KGHDR, CDR2 SFDVKD. V was shortened by 4 bases and J by 4 bases, with 7 bases between the two germline ends. The CDR3 spells CATSDGQGNTIYF. The DNA for the CDR3 is TGTGCCACCAGTGACGGACAAGGAAACACCATATATTTT.

The rearrangement uses TRBV28 and TRBJ1-5; the match to TRBD1 covers 7 bases. Germline-derived CDR1 and CDR2 are MDHEN and SYDVKM. Losses at the gene ends were 6 bases for V and 2 bases for J; bases not matched to a gene: 4. This CDR3 region has 14 residues. The CDR3 sequence is CASRNGQGNQPQHF. CDR3 nucleotide sequence: TGTGCCAGCAGGAATGGACAGGGCAATCAGCCCCAGCATTTT. The full variable domain, with the rest looked up from reference TRBV28 and TRBJ1-5, is DVKVTQSSRYLVKRTGEKVFLECVQDMDHENMFWYRQDPGLGLRLIYFSYDVKMKEKGDIPEGYSVSREKKERFSLILESASTNQTSMYLCASRNGQGNQPQHFGDGTRLSIL.

The rearrangement uses TRBV27 and TRBJ2-2; 7 nucleotides match TRBD2. This CDR3 comprises 16 residues. Per the germline V gene, CDR1 is MNHEY and CDR2 is SMNVEV (reference sequence). Trimming cost V 2 bases and J 7 bases; bases outside gene matches: 10. CDR3 amino acids: CASSLPGGWFIGELFF. CDR3 nucleotides: TGTGCCAGCAGTTTACCGGGAGGATGGTTTATCGGGGAGCTGTTTTTT.

In regard to this clone: Germline and junction disagree at one end, which may indicate a read error. The chain couples TRBV28 to TRBJ1-6, with 8 bases aligning to TRBD1. The CDR3 totals 12 residues. Germline CDR1 MDHEN, CDR2 SYDVKM. The CDR3 region is CASSLTGESLDF. The CDR3 nucleotides are TGTGCCAGCAGTTTGACAGGGGAGTCTCTAGACTTT.